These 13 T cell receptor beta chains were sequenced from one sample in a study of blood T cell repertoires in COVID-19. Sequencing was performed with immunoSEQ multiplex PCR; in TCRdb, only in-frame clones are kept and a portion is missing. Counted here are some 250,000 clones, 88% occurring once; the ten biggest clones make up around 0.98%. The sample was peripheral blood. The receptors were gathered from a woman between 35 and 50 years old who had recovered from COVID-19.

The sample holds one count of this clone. CDR3 amino acids: CASSPGTGHYEQYF. The DNA of the CDR3 is TGTGCCAGCAGCCCCGGGACAGGACACTACGAGCAGTACTTC. The chain is built from TRBV11-2 and TRBJ2-7; 8 bases fit TRBD1. Trimming at V came to 5 bases and at J to 3 bases, leaving 6 bases not matched to a gene. The CDR3 consists of 14 residues. From germline, CDR1 is SGHAT and CDR2 FQNNGV.

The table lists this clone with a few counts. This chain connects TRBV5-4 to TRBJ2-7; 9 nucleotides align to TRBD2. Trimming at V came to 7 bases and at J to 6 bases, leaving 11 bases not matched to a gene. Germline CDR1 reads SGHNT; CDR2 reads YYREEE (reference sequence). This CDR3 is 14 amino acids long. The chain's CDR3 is CASAGGGLASEQYF. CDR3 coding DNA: TGTGCCAGCGCTGGGGGGGGACTAGCTTCCGAGCAGTACTTC.

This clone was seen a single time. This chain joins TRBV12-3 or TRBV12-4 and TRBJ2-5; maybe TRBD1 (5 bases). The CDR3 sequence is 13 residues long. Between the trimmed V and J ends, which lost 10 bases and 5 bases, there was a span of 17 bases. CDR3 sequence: CATGLGPRETQYF. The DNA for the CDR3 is TGTGCCACCGGGTTGGGGCCCCGGGAGACCCAGTACTTC.

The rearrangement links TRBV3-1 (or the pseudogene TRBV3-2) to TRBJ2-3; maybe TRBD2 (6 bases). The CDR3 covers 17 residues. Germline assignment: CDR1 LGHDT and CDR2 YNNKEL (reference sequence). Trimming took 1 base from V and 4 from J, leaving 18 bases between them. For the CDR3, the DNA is TGTGCCAGCAGCCAAGGCTGGCGGGGAACCATGCCAGATACGCAGTATTTT. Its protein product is CASSQGWRGTMPDTQYF.

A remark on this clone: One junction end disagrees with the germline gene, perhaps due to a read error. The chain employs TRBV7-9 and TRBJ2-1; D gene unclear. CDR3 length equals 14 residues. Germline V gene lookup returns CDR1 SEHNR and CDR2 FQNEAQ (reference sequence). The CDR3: CASSLAVRYDEQFF. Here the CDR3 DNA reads TGTGCCAGCAGCTTGGCGGTTCGCTACGATGAGCAGTTCTTC.

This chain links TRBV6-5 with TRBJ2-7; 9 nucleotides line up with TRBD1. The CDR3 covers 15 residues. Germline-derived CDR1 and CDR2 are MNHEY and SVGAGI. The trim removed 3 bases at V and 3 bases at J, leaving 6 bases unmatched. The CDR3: CASSYLGQGNYEQYF. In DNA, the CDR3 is TGTGCCAGCAGTTATCTAGGACAGGGGAACTACGAGCAGTACTTC.

The CDR3 DNA sequence: TGTGCCAGCAGCCGAGGTAGGGACAGGGGTTCCTACAATGAGCAGTTCTTC. Amino acids: CASSRGRDRGSYNEQFF. The chain is built from TRBV7-3 and TRBJ2-1, with 10 bases identical to TRBD1. Germline trimming cut 5 bases from V and 1 base from J; bases unmatched to any gene: 8. CDR1 and CDR2 from the germline V gene are SGHTA and FQGTGA. This CDR3 has 17 residues.

CDR3 nucleotides: TGTGCCAGTAGTATAGGCAGGGGGCCCAATCAGCCCCAGCATTTT. Residues: CASSIGRGPNQPQHF. The chain joins TRBV19 to TRBJ1-5; 8 bases fit TRBD1. Germline CDR1 LNHDA, CDR2 SQIVND (reference sequence). V trimming: 1 base; J trimming: 3 bases; junction bases outside the gene matches: 2. This CDR3 is 15 amino acids long.

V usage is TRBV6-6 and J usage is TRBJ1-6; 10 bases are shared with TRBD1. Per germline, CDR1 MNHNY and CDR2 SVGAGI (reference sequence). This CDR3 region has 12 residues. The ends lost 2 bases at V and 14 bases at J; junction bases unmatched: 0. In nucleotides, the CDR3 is TGTGCCAGCAGTTACGGACAGGGGGCCCTCCACTTT. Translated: CASSYGQGALHF.

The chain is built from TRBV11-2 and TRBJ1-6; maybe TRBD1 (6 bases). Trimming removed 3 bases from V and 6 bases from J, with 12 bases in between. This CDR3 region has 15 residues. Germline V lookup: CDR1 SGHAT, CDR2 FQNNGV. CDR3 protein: CASSFWTASNSPLHF. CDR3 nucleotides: TGTGCCAGCAGCTTCTGGACAGCCTCTAATTCACCCCTCCACTTT.

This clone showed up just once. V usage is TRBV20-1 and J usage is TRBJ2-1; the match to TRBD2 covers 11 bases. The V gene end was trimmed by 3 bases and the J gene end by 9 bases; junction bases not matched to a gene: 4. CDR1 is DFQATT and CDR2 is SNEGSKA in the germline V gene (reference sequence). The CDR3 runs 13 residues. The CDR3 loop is CSASGLAGGEQFF. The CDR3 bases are TGCAGTGCTAGTGGGCTAGCGGGGGGTGAGCAGTTCTTC.

The CDR3 sequence is CASSLGVGEQYV. As DNA, the CDR3 is TGTGCCAGCAGCCTAGGGGTGGGGGAGCAGTACGTC. The chain couples TRBV6-2 or TRBV6-3 to TRBJ2-7, with D perhaps TRBD1 (5 bases). Looked up from germline, CDR1 is MNHEY and CDR2 is SVGEGT. V was cut by 6 bases and J by 7 bases, with 13 bases left in between. This CDR3 is built from 12 residues.

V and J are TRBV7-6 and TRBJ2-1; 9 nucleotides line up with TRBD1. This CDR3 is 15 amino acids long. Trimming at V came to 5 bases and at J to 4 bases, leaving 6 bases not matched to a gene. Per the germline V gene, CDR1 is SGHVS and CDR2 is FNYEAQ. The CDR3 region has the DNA TGTGCCAGCAGCCCCGGGACAGGGTTTTACAATGAGCAGTTCTTC. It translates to CASSPGTGFYNEQFF.